This T cell receptor beta chain was retrieved from a study of T cell changes during pregnancy in multiple sclerosis. About this clone itself: One junction end disagrees with the germline gene, perhaps due to a read error.

Repertoires were generated with immunoSEQ multiplex PCR, while TCRdb's copy carries only in-frame clones and drops some. Of approximately 82,000 clones in the sample, 75% to 95% were seen once. The clonotype was recovered from a female donor with multiple sclerosis, enrolled in a pregnancy study. Sequencing was performed on CD4+ T cells from peripheral blood mononuclear cells, taken in the second trimester of pregnancy.

The CDR3 is CASSLVGGSETQYF. For the CDR3, the DNA is TGTGCTAGCAGCTTAGTGGGAGGGTCAGAGACCCAGTACTTC. This chain joins TRBV7-7 and TRBJ2-5, with TRBD2 matching over 7 bases. Germline V gene data show CDR1 as SSHAT and CDR2 as FNYEAQ (reference sequence). This CDR3 spans 14 amino acids.